The clone carrying this TCR beta chain appeared many times. This specimen comes from a study of T-cell reconstitution after alpha-beta-depleted transplantation in children. As it was prepared, the TCRbeta library received unique molecular identifiers. TCRdb re-analysed the PCR reads in MiXCR, keeping a single row per CDR3 protein. Seen here are more than 150,000 distinct CDR3 sequences, around 7% observed once, and the top ten hold 3% to 3.5%. Trimming took 6 bases from V and 4 from J, leaving 12 bases between them. Germline V lookup: CDR1 DFQATT, CDR2 SNEGSKA (reference sequence). This CDR3 contains 13 residues.

Here the sequenced sample was PBMCs from the stem cell graft donor, taken from the stem cell graft. This clonotype was sampled from a human donor who donated a stem cell graft to a child with Wiskott-Aldrich syndrome. V and J are TRBV20-1 and TRBJ1-4; the D gene is possibly TRBD1 (6 bases). The CDR3 is CSAATGLNEKLFF. The CDR3 nucleotides are TGCAGTGCGGCGACAGGCCTTAATGAAAAACTGTTTTTT.